This TCR beta chain was documented in a study of CD8 T cells in Susac syndrome. The authors carried out high-throughput sequencing of TCR beta. They applied it to CD8+ and CD4+ T cells obtained from blood. Controls were healthy donors (matched for age and sex). TEMRA cells were FACS-enriched, with CD8+ and CD4+ T cells isolated negatively. When the RNA was reverse transcribed, random hexamers were used with an input of roughly 0.5 to 1 ug. An immunoSEQ multiplex PCR generated amplified TCR beta CDR3 products spanning 54 Vbeta and 13 Jbeta. MiXCR, applied by TCRdb to the immunoSEQ multiplex PCR reads, yields one record per CDR3 protein. The table has 120,000 to 150,000 distinct CDR3 sequences, 94% seen once. CDR3 size: 12 residues. The ends were cut back, 2 bases at V and 9 bases at J, with 8 bases in the middle.

The chain carries TRBV12-3 or TRBV12-4 and TRBJ1-5; possible D gene TRBD1, 5 bases. Source material: CD4+ T cells from PBMCs. The TCR comes from a human donor in good health. The CDR3 reads CASSLKRGPQHF. CDR3 nucleotide sequence: TGTGCCAGCAGTTTAAAAAGGGGGCCCCAGCATTTT.